The 3 T cell receptor beta chains in this list originate from one sample, sequenced in a study of T cells after yellow fever vaccination. A single record per CDR3 protein comes from TCRdb applying MiXCR to the 5' RACE reads. The sample has approximately 330,000 distinct CDR3 sequences; around 12% are singletons. This specimen was CD4+ T cells sorted from PBMCs, taken 15 days after the yellow fever booster vaccination. These receptors all stem from a young man who received the YFV17D yellow fever vaccine.

In this sample, this clonotype turned up a few times. This sequence joins TRBV7-9 and TRBJ2-2; D might be TRBD1 (6 bases). The germline V gene encodes CDR1 SEHNR and CDR2 FQNEAQ (reference sequence). V was shortened by 6 bases and J by 7 bases, with 18 bases between the two germline ends. The CDR3 has 15 amino acids. CDR3: CASRTNPGQHGELFF. CDR3 coding DNA: TGTGCCAGCAGGACCAACCCCGGACAGCACGGGGAGCTGTTTTTT.

There are a few counts of this clonotype. The chain is built from TRBV7-6 and TRBJ2-5; TRBD2 agrees at 13 bases. V shed 5 bases and J 5 bases; nucleotides not matched to a gene: 5. The CDR3 totals 15 residues. Looked up from germline, CDR1 is SGHVS and CDR2 is FNYEAQ. The CDR3 DNA reads as TGTGCCAGCAGCCCCCGGACTAGCGGGGGTGAGACCCAGTACTTC. This translates into CASSPRTSGGETQYF.

The chain couples TRBV6-2 or TRBV6-3 to TRBJ1-1; tentative D call: TRBD1 (5 bases). Trimming removed 7 bases at V and 6 bases at J, with 21 bases between. CDR1 and CDR2 (germline): MNHEY, SVGEGT. This CDR3 has 15 residues. The DNA of the CDR3 is TGTGCCAGCAATCCGGGCCTCCAGGGAAGGGCTGAAGCTTTCTTT. It translates to CASNPGLQGRAEAFF.